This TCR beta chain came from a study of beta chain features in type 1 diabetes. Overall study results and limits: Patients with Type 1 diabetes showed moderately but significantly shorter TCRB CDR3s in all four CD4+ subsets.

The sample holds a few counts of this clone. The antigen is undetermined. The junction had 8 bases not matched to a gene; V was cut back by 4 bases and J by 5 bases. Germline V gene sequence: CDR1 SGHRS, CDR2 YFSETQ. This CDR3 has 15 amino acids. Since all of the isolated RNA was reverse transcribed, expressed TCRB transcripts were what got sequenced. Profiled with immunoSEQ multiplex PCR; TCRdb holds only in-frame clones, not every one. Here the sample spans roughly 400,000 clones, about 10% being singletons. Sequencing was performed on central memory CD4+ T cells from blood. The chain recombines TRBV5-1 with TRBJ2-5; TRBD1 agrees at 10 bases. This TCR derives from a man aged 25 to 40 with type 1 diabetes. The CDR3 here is CASSGGTGEDETQYF. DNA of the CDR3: TGCGCCAGCAGCGGAGGGACAGGGGAGGACGAGACCCAGTACTTC.